These 27 T cell receptor beta chains originate from one sample sequenced in a study of breast tumors, draining lymph nodes, adjacent tissues. TCRdb reprocessed the multiplex PCR reads via MiXCR and lists one record per CDR3 protein. The profile shows about 300,000 distinct CDR3 sequences, around 30% of them singletons. Breast cancer patients provided tissue from their axillary draining lymph nodes. The sample taken for sequencing was axillary lymph node tissue. These receptors were collected from a female donor with breast cancer. Some clones in this sample may be carry-over from other donors' samples.

The CDR3 region has the DNA TGTGCCAGCAGTTTCGGGGGGCACCAGCCCCAGCATTTT. Translated: CASSFGGHQPQHF. This rearrangement joins TRBV12-3 or TRBV12-4 to TRBJ1-5; TRBD1 might be the D (6 bases). With 3 bases removed from V and 7 bases from J, the gap between germline ends came to 10 bases. CDR3 length equals 13 residues.

The rearrangement links TRBV4-2 to TRBJ2-1; TRBD2 aligns across 12 bases. Germline V lookup: CDR1 LGHNA, CDR2 YNFKEQ. This CDR3 has 17 residues. With V trimmed by 4 bases and J by 5 bases, 9 bases remained unmatched. The CDR3 spells CASSPATSGSLHNEQFF. CDR3 in DNA: TGTGCCAGCAGCCCCGCGACTAGCGGGAGTCTCCACAATGAGCAGTTCTTC.

Concerning this clonotype itself: A much larger clone lies one base from this, so it may be a read error. The chain has TRBV5-5 and TRBJ2-3; no firm D call. The CDR3 totals 14 residues. The germline V and J ends were trimmed by 0 bases and 2 bases, with 7 bases remaining between them. Per germline, CDR1 SGHKS and CDR2 YYEKEE (reference sequence). For the CDR3, the DNA is TGTGCCAGCAGCTTGGTTTGGGCCACAGATACGCAGTATTTT. Residues: CASSLVWATDTQYF.

This clonotype appeared many times. This chain uses TRBV5-1 with TRBJ1-3, with TRBD1 as a possible D gene (6 bases). CDR3 size: 14 residues. Germline values: CDR1 SGHRS, CDR2 YFSETQ. Trimming cost V 6 bases and J 2 bases, with 12 bases left between them. In nucleotides, the CDR3 is TGCGCCAGCACCCTGGACAGTGCTGGAAACACCATATATTTT. This translates into CASTLDSAGNTIYF.

This clonotype was seen ten or more times. The V gene is TRBV19, the J gene TRBJ2-7, with 9 bases that match TRBD2. V lost 5 bases and J lost 3; bases outside the gene matches: 8. Germline CDR1 reads LNHDA; CDR2 reads SQIVND (reference sequence). The CDR3 has 15 amino acids. The CDR3 coding sequence is TGTGCCAGTAGTTCCTCGACTAGCGGAAGCTACGAGCAGTACTTC. Translation: CASSSSTSGSYEQYF.

The sample holds one count of this clonotype. The chain joins TRBV12-3 or TRBV12-4 to TRBJ2-1; TRBD2 aligns across 11 bases. The junction had 6 bases not matched to a gene; V was cut back by 5 bases and J by 9 bases. The CDR3 length is 14 residues. In DNA form, the CDR3 reads TGTGCCAGCAGTGTGGCTAGCGGGAGGCGTGAGCAGTTCTTC. It specifies CASSVASGRREQFF.

This clonotype was recorded many times. This sequence joins TRBV11-3 and TRBJ2-1; 14 bases match TRBD2. The CDR3 is 16 residues long. Unmatched junction bases numbered 2, after V lost 1 base and J lost 6 bases. Germline V CDR1 and CDR2: SGHNT, YENEEA. As DNA, the CDR3 is TGTGCCAGCAGCTTAGGGGGGACTAGCGGGAGCAATGAGCAGTTCTTC. Translated, it gives CASSLGGTSGSNEQFF. Filled out from reference TRBV11-3 and TRBJ2-1, the complete variable domain reads EAGVVQSPRYKIIEKKQPVAFWCNPISGHNTLYWYLQNLGQGPELLIRYENEEAVDDSQLPKDRFSAERLKGVDSTLKIQPAELGDSAVYLCASSLGGTSGSNEQFFGPGTRLTVL.

With regard to this clonotype: A much larger clone differs from this one at a single base, so this may be a read error. The chain combines TRBV12-3 or TRBV12-4 with TRBJ2-1; the D gene is possibly TRBD2 (6 bases). This CDR3 region has 15 residues. Here the CDR3 reads CASGFDVAGNNEQFF. CDR3 sequence (DNA): TGTGCTAGTGGTTTCGATGTGGCGGGGAACAATGAGCAGTTCTTC.

At least ten counts were recorded for this clonotype. The V gene is TRBV2, the J gene TRBJ2-7; D is unresolved. The CDR3 is 13 amino acids. The V end was cut by 8 bases, the J end by 0 bases, with 11 bases between. Germline CDR1 and CDR2: SNHLY and FYNNEI. Here the CDR3 reads CASGGQSSYEQYF. CDR3 coding DNA: TGTGCCAGCGGCGGCCAGAGCTCCTACGAGCAGTACTTC.

This clonotype was counted ten times or more. V gene TRBV7-9 combines with J gene TRBJ1-3; no clear D gene. The CDR3 has 14 residues. Trimming shortened V by 3 bases and J by 0 bases, and 6 bases separated the two germline ends. CDR1 is SEHNR and CDR2 is FQNEAQ in the germline V gene (reference sequence). The CDR3 DNA reads TGTGCCAGCAGCTTGCTCAGCTCTGGAAACACCATATATTTT. Amino acid sequence: CASSLLSSGNTIYF.

This clonotype was seen repeatedly, ten times or more. The chain recombines TRBV29-1 with TRBJ2-3; D possibly corresponds to TRBD2 (6 bases). The CDR3 extends over 14 amino acids. Germline V CDR1 and CDR2: SQVTM, ANQGSEA. Trimming removed 4 bases at V and 0 bases at J, with 11 bases between. CDR3 bases: TGCAGCGTTGCTAGAGGGACTAGCACAGATACGCAGTATTTT. Residues: CSVARGTSTDTQYF.

This clonotype showed up many times. As DNA, the CDR3 is TGTGCCAGCAGGGATTGGACAGGAGGCACCGGGGAGCTGTTTTTT. Protein: CASRDWTGGTGELFF. The rearrangement uses TRBV11-2 and TRBJ2-2; TRBD1 matches at 7 bases. Looked up from germline, CDR1 is SGHAT and CDR2 is FQNNGV. This CDR3 is 15 amino acids long. Trimming cost V 6 bases and J 4 bases; bases outside gene matches: 8. Together with reference TRBV11-2 and TRBJ2-2, the CDR3 gives the full variable domain: EAGVAQSPRYKIIEKRQSVAFWCNPISGHATLYWYQQILGQGPKLLIQFQNNGVVDDSQLPKDRFSAERLKGVDSTLKIQPAKLEDSAVYLCASRDWTGGTGELFFGEGSRLTVL.

As regards this clonotype: Germline and junction disagree at one end, which may indicate a read error. The chain is built from TRBV5-1 and TRBJ1-3; D perhaps matches TRBD1 (5 bases). The CDR3 has 14 residues. Germline V gene sequence: CDR1 SGHRS, CDR2 YFSETQ. CDR3 sequence: CASSLLGAGNPIYF. The CDR3 DNA reads TGCGCCAGCAGCTTGTTAGGGGCTGGAAACCCCATATATTTT.

This clonotype was picked up a small number of times. The CDR3 reads CASSFLGLAENNEQFF. The DNA for the CDR3 is TGTGCCAGCAGCTTCTTGGGACTAGCGGAGAACAATGAGCAGTTCTTC. The chain couples TRBV5-4 to TRBJ2-1, with 11 bases that match TRBD2. V lost 2 bases to trimming and J lost 5 bases; unmatched junction nucleotides: 6. The CDR3 contains 16 residues. The germline CDR1 and CDR2 sequences are SGHNT and YYREEE (reference sequence).

This clonotype has more than one count but fewer than ten. The J gene is TRBJ2-1, the V gene TRBV5-4; TRBD1 or TRBD2 may be the D gene (5 bases each). The length of the CDR3 is 17 residues. CDR1 and CDR2 from the germline V gene are SGHNT and YYREEE (reference sequence). Trimming took off 4 bases at V and 4 bases at J, with 21 bases between the two ends. This CDR3 is CASSRPGTESIYNEQFF. The CDR3 region has the DNA TGTGCCAGCAGCCGCCCCGGGACGGAATCTATATACAATGAGCAGTTCTTC.

This clonotype was seen repeatedly, ten times or more. The chain carries TRBV12-5 and TRBJ2-3, with 7 nucleotides matching TRBD1. The germline gives CDR1 LGHNT, CDR2 FRNRAP. The V gene end was trimmed by 6 bases and the J gene end by 3 bases; junction bases not matched to a gene: 6. The CDR3 contains 14 residues. CDR3 sequence (DNA): TGTGCTAGTGGCCCGGGACAGTCAACAGATACGCAGTATTTT. Translating it yields CASGPGQSTDTQYF.

This clonotype was seen just once. This clone may be a read error of a much larger clone one base away. The genes are TRBV5-1 and TRBJ2-5, with D possibly being TRBD1 or TRBD2 (5 bases each). Trimming left V 4 bases short and J 3 bases short, with 16 bases between. Per germline, CDR1 SGHRS and CDR2 YFSETQ. The CDR3 consists of 15 residues. The CDR3 is CASSKAPGTEETQYF. For the CDR3, the DNA is TGCGCCAGCAGCAAAGCGCCCGGGACGGAAGAGACCCAGTACTTC.

This clonotype was found many times. The chain couples TRBV29-1 to TRBJ1-4; 9 bases are a match to TRBD1. The germline V gene has CDR1 SQVTM and CDR2 ANQGSEA. The CDR3 has 13 residues. Trimming cost V 3 bases and J 4 bases; bases outside gene matches: 0. The CDR3 is CSVEGQGNEKLFF. DNA for the CDR3: TGCAGCGTTGAGGGACAGGGTAATGAAAAACTGTTTTTT.

At least ten counts were recorded for this clonotype. The chain couples TRBV7-6 to TRBJ2-7; no reliable D call. CDR1 SGHVS and CDR2 FNYEAQ come from the germline V gene. CDR3 length equals 12 residues. V lost 1 base, J lost 7 bases, and 8 bases lay in between. The CDR3 nucleotides are TGTGCCAGCAGCTTAGTTGCTCTTGAGCAGTACTTC. Translating it yields CASSLVALEQYF.

This clonotype was recorded at least ten times. The chain carries TRBV6-6 and TRBJ1-4; 9 positions match TRBD1. Germline CDR1 is MNHNY and CDR2 is SVGAGI (reference sequence). V lost 6 bases, J lost 7 bases, and 9 bases stayed unmatched. There are 15 residues in the CDR3. Here the CDR3 DNA reads TGTGCCAGCAGCCCCACCACAGGGGGCGGTGAAAAACTGTTTTTT. It is translated as CASSPTTGGGEKLFF.

The count of this clonotype is one. A much larger clone differs from this one at a single base, so this may be a read error. CDR3 sequence (DNA): TGTGCCAGCAGGAGCGCGGGGGGCTACACCTTC. Its protein is CASRSAGGYTF. The rearrangement uses TRBV6-1 and TRBJ1-2; the D is unclear. Germline lookup yields CDR1 MNHNS and CDR2 SASEGT. This CDR3 comprises 11 residues. V gave up 6 bases and J gave up 8 bases, with 10 bases separating them.

Notes on this clonotype: This could be a read error, since a much larger clone is one nucleotide away. This chain links TRBV10-3 with TRBJ2-5; 9 bases map to TRBD2. The V and J ends lost 10 bases and 1 base, in that order; junction bases with no gene match: 13. CDR3 size: 16 residues. Germline lookup yields CDR1 ENHRY and CDR2 SYGVKD. The DNA for the CDR3 is TGTGCCAGCGGGGTAGGACTAGCGAAGATCCAAGAGACCCAGTACTTC. It codes for CASGVGLAKIQETQYF.

With respect to this clonotype: This sequence may be a read error, since a much larger clone differs from it by one base. The genes are TRBV12-3 or TRBV12-4 and TRBJ2-3, with D maybe TRBD2 (5 bases). This CDR3 comprises 17 residues. The CDR3 DNA reads as TGTGCCAGCAGTTTCCCTCTCGGCGGGCTCTCCACAGATACGCGGTATTTT. Protein product: CASSFPLGGLSTDTRYF.

This clonotype has at least ten counts. The gene calls are TRBV7-2 and TRBJ1-3, with TRBD1 identical over 7 bases. The V gene's germline CDR1 is SGHTA and CDR2 FQGNSA. The V and J ends lost 5 bases and 4 bases, in that order; junction bases with no gene match: 2. CDR3 length: 13 amino acids. The DNA of the CDR3 is TGTGCCAGCAGCAGACAGGGAGGAAACACCATATATTTT. Its protein product is CASSRQGGNTIYF.

Ten or more counts support this clonotype. V is TRBV7-9 and J is TRBJ2-5; TRBD2 matches at 7 bases. Germline trimming cut 6 bases from V and 6 bases from J; bases unmatched to any gene: 4. The CDR3 totals 12 residues. The germline gives CDR1 SEHNR, CDR2 FQNEAQ (reference sequence). CDR3 sequence: CASSGGEKTQYF. As DNA, the CDR3 is TGTGCCAGCAGTGGGGGGGAAAAGACCCAGTACTTC.

This clonotype was detected many times. The V gene is TRBV5-1, the J gene TRBJ2-1; possibly TRBD1 or TRBD2 for D (7 bases each). The V end lost 6 bases, the J end lost 14 bases, and 21 bases lay between the germline ends. Germline V gives CDR1 SGHRS, CDR2 YFSETQ. The CDR3 consists of 13 residues. The CDR3 here is CASTSNRGREEFF. CDR3 nucleotides: TGCGCCAGCACCTCTAACAGGGGTCGGGAGGAGTTCTTC.

There are many counts of this clonotype. The chain couples TRBV11-3 to TRBJ2-1, with 11 bases that match TRBD2. Germline trimming cut 5 bases from V and 9 bases from J; bases unmatched to any gene: 9. CDR3 size: 15 residues. CDR1 and CDR2 from the germline V gene are SGHNT and YENEEA. CDR3 sequence: CASSAQLAGAREQFF. CDR3 DNA: TGTGCCAGCAGCGCCCAACTAGCGGGAGCCCGTGAGCAGTTCTTC.